Below, 27 T cell receptor beta chains from the same sample are listed, as sequenced in a study of vaccination and CD4 T cells after COVID-19. Their antigen targets remain unknown. Described treatment: roughly 10-day PBMC culture with coronavirus spike peptide pools or control peptides (ViraFEST assay). The Oncomine TCR Beta short-read assay was what sequenced the DNA obtained from cultured CD4+ T cells. MiXCR, run by TCRdb on the PCR reads, gives a single entry per CDR3 protein. The table shows over 11,000 distinct CDR3 sequences, with around 20% occurring only once. Sequencing was performed on cultured CD4+ T cells from blood. These receptors came from a human donor with COVID-19.

This clonotype showed up just a few times. The rearrangement links TRBV4-3 to TRBJ2-5; TRBD2 agrees at 9 bases. The CDR3 is made up of 14 amino acids. CDR1 is LGHNA and CDR2 is YSLEER in the germline V gene. V lost 5 bases to trimming and J lost 1 base; unmatched junction nucleotides: 2. Here the CDR3 reads CASSATSGQETQYF. CDR3 sequence (DNA): TGCGCCAGCAGCGCGACTAGCGGCCAAGAGACCCAGTACTTC.

This clonotype was recorded a few times. This rearrangement joins TRBV5-4 to TRBJ2-3, with D possibly TRBD1 on 6 matching bases. From germline, CDR1 is SGHNT and CDR2 YYREEE (reference sequence). The germline V and J ends were trimmed by 3 bases and 2 bases, with 13 bases remaining between them. The CDR3 runs to 15 residues. In DNA, the CDR3 is TGTGCCAGCAGCTCCCGGGACAACCCCACAGATACGCAGTATTTT. This translates into CASSSRDNPTDTQYF.

Worth noting for this clonotype: The junction shows a germline mismatch at one end, possibly a read error. The V call is TRBV7-7, the J call TRBJ2-7; a weak D match, TRBD1 (7 bases). Germline CDR1 is SSHAT and CDR2 is FNYEAQ (reference sequence). This CDR3 is 16 amino acids long. The CDR3, as DNA: TGTGCTAGCAGCTTAGCGGCAGGGGGGCCGTCCTACGAGCAGTACTTC. It is translated as CASSLAAGGPSYEQYF.

This clonotype came up a few times. The chain combines TRBV7-9 with TRBJ1-2, with D unclear. There are 17 residues in the CDR3. Germline V lookup: CDR1 SEHNR, CDR2 FQNEAQ (reference sequence). The ends were cut back, 0 bases at V and 1 base at J, with 15 bases in the middle. The CDR3 spells CASSLATTADINYGYTF. As DNA, the CDR3 is TGTGCCAGCAGCTTAGCCACTACAGCTGATATTAACTATGGCTACACCTTC.

The V and J genes are TRBV11-3 and TRBJ2-3; 9 bases map to TRBD1. This CDR3 contains 17 residues. The V gene end was trimmed by 5 bases and the J gene end by 4 bases; junction bases not matched to a gene: 13. Germline V gene lookup returns CDR1 SGHNT and CDR2 YENEEA. CDR3 amino acids: CASSITAGTGRADTQYF. DNA for the CDR3: TGTGCCAGCAGCATCACAGCCGGGACAGGGCGGGCAGATACGCAGTATTTT.

This chain uses TRBV23-1 with TRBJ2-7; D unresolved. TRBV23-1 is placed among ORFs of uncertain function. Trimming took 2 bases from V and 1 from J, leaving 9 bases between them. The CDR3 is 14 residues long. CDR3: CASSQVAISYEQYF. The CDR3 DNA reads TGCGCCAGCAGTCAAGTCGCCATATCCTACGAGCAGTACTTC.

The CDR3 spells CASSAGWTGELFF. In DNA form, the CDR3 reads TGTGCCAGCAGCGCTGGTTGGACCGGGGAGCTGTTTTTT. The V call is TRBV5-4, the J call TRBJ2-2; D is unclear. The CDR3 totals 13 residues. V lost 4 bases and J 5 bases, leaving 9 bases between the germline ends. CDR1 is SGHNT and CDR2 is YYREEE in the germline V gene (reference sequence).

DNA of the CDR3: TGCGCCAGCAGCCACCCTCTTACCCGGCAGGGGCAAGATGAAAAACTGTTTTTT. Residues: CASSHPLTRQGQDEKLFF. The chain links TRBV4-1 to TRBJ1-4; maybe TRBD1 (6 bases). Germline CDR1 reads MGHRA; CDR2 reads YSYEKL. The CDR3 extends over 18 amino acids. The V and J ends lost 3 bases and 6 bases respectively, with 23 bases between them.

This chain connects TRBV25-1 to TRBJ1-3; possibly TRBD1 for D (5 bases). The CDR3 is 15 amino acids. Trimming shortened V by 5 bases and J by 3 bases, and 14 bases separated the two germline ends. The germline V gene has CDR1 MGHDK and CDR2 SYGVNS. The DNA for the CDR3 is TGTGCCAGCAGTCACCAGGGTGTTAGTGGAAACACCATATATTTT. It is translated as CASSHQGVSGNTIYF.

Here the CDR3 DNA reads TGTGCCAGCAGCATACAGCCCAACTATGGCTACACCTTC. Protein product: CASSIQPNYGYTF. V gene TRBV6-2 or TRBV6-3 combines with J gene TRBJ1-2, with no clear D. The germline V and J ends were trimmed by 6 bases and 2 bases, with 10 bases remaining between them. The CDR3 has 13 residues. The germline V gene encodes CDR1 MNHEY and CDR2 SVGEGT.

The gene calls are TRBV7-2 and TRBJ1-1, with D tentatively TRBD1 (5 bases). V was shortened by 6 bases and J by 5 bases, with 19 bases between the two germline ends. The V gene's germline CDR1 is SGHTA and CDR2 FQGNSA. This CDR3 contains 15 residues. This chain's CDR3 is CASSNLPTGWTEAFF. DNA for the CDR3: TGTGCCAGCAGTAACCTACCCACAGGATGGACTGAAGCTTTCTTT.

This clonotype turned up a few times. The rearrangement links TRBV7-9 to TRBJ1-6, with 9 positions matching TRBD1. Germline-derived CDR1 and CDR2 are SEHNR and FQNEAQ (reference sequence). CDR3 length equals 15 residues. J lost 8 bases, V lost 4 bases, and 6 bases had no gene match. The DNA for the CDR3 is TGTGCCAGCAGCTCGCAGGGACAGGGAGATTCACCCCTCCACTTT. Protein: CASSSQGQGDSPLHF.

A few counts support this clonotype. The rearrangement uses TRBV29-1 and TRBJ1-4, with D perhaps matching TRBD1 (6 bases). V was clipped by 4 bases and J by 0 bases, with 6 bases between them. Germline V gives CDR1 SQVTM, CDR2 ANQGSEA. This CDR3 spans 13 amino acids. The CDR3 loop is CSVGQATNEKLFF. CDR3 in DNA: TGCAGCGTTGGACAGGCAACTAATGAAAAACTGTTTTTT.

This clonotype was seen a few times. The chain uses TRBV2 and TRBJ2-3; the match to TRBD2 covers 7 bases. The V gene end was trimmed by 6 bases and the J gene end by 1 base; junction bases not matched to a gene: 7. The V gene's germline CDR1 is SNHLY and CDR2 FYNNEI. The CDR3 is made up of 15 amino acids. The chain's CDR3 is CASSLVLAGTDTQYF. The CDR3, as DNA: TGTGCCAGCAGCCTAGTTCTAGCGGGCACAGATACGCAGTATTTT.

This clonotype turned up a few times. The chain links TRBV19 to TRBJ2-7; a possible D gene is TRBD2 (6 bases). The CDR3 consists of 15 residues. Per germline, CDR1 LNHDA and CDR2 SQIVND (reference sequence). V was clipped by 2 bases and J by 2 bases, with 13 bases between them. The DNA for the CDR3 is TGTGCCAGTAGTATATTTTCGGGGGTGACCTACGAGCAGTACTTC. Protein sequence: CASSIFSGVTYEQYF.

The chain employs TRBV6-5 and TRBJ2-1; D may be TRBD1 (7 bases). CDR1 and CDR2 (germline): MNHEY, SVGAGI. With 2 bases removed from V and 7 bases from J, the gap between germline ends came to 15 bases. The CDR3 runs to 15 residues. CDR3 residues: CASSYPPGGRNEQFF. For the CDR3, the DNA is TGTGCCAGCAGTTACCCCCCAGGGGGGAGGAATGAGCAGTTCTTC.

V is TRBV29-1 and J is TRBJ2-5; 9 bases map to TRBD1. Looked up from germline, CDR1 is SQVTM and CDR2 is ANQGSEA. J gave up 4 bases and V 6 bases, and 9 bases lay outside the gene matches. The CDR3 contains 14 residues. CDR3 DNA sequence: TGCAGCGTGAAGGGACAGGGTTTATCAGAGACCCAGTACTTC. Protein: CSVKGQGLSETQYF.

This clonotype has a handful of counts. The chain is built from TRBV6-2 or TRBV6-3 and TRBJ2-5; TRBD1 or TRBD2 may be the D gene (5 bases each). V was clipped by 0 bases and J by 2 bases, with 13 bases between them. Germline V gives CDR1 MNHEY, CDR2 SVGEGT. This CDR3 has 16 amino acids. CDR3 in DNA: TGTGCCAGCAGTTACTCGGGGGTAGCGAGGCAAGAGACCCAGTACTTC. This encodes CASSYSGVARQETQYF.

The J gene is TRBJ1-2, the V gene TRBV7-2; D is possibly TRBD1 (6 bases). Between the trimmed V and J ends, which lost 4 bases and 6 bases, there was a span of 18 bases. The CDR3 extends over 15 amino acids. Germline assignment: CDR1 SGHTA and CDR2 FQGNSA. The CDR3 here is CASSSGDPSWDGYTF. The CDR3, as DNA: TGTGCCAGCAGCTCAGGGGACCCCTCGTGGGATGGCTACACCTTC.

By sample fraction, this clonotype is medium-sized (0.01 to 0.1%). V is TRBV7-2 and J is TRBJ1-2; 8 bases align to TRBD1. The CDR3 loop spans 14 amino acids. The germline V gene has CDR1 SGHTA and CDR2 FQGNSA. J gave up 3 bases and V 3 bases, and 3 bases lay outside the gene matches. CDR3 in amino acids: CASSLDRADYGYTF. CDR3 coding DNA: TGTGCCAGCAGCTTGGACAGGGCGGACTATGGCTACACCTTC.

V usage is TRBV4-2 and J usage is TRBJ2-7; D gene ambiguous. The CDR3 is made up of 15 amino acids. Trimming took off 4 bases at V and 0 bases at J, with 13 bases between the two ends. The germline gives CDR1 LGHNA, CDR2 YNFKEQ. In nucleotides, the CDR3 is TGTGCCAGCAGCCCCACCCGGGCTATCTCCTACGAGCAGTACTTC. Encoded protein: CASSPTRAISYEQYF.

The chain is built from TRBV10-3 and TRBJ2-7, with 8 bases fitting TRBD2. CDR1 is ENHRY, CDR2 SYGVKD, per germline. V shed 8 bases, J shed 4 bases, and the junction held 10 bases outside the gene matches. The CDR3 loop spans 14 amino acids. The CDR3 DNA follows: TGTGCCATCCATCGGGAGGGAAAGGGTTACGAGCAGTACTTC. The encoded protein is CAIHREGKGYEQYF.

The chain is built from TRBV20-1 and TRBJ1-2, with 8 bases fitting TRBD1. Germline trimming cut 0 bases from V and 8 bases from J; bases unmatched to any gene: 8. Germline loops: CDR1 DFQATT, CDR2 SNEGSKA (reference sequence). The CDR3 covers 14 residues. The DNA of the CDR3 is TGCAGTGCTAGAGAAGACAGGGGAGATGGAGGCTACACCTTC. It encodes CSAREDRGDGGYTF.

The chain combines TRBV4-1 with TRBJ2-7; 10 bases are shared with TRBD1. The CDR3 has 15 residues. Per germline, CDR1 MGHRA and CDR2 YSYEKL. V lost 3 bases to trimming and J lost 3 bases; unmatched junction nucleotides: 5. The DNA for the CDR3 is TGCGCCAGCAGCCAGACCGGGACAGGGGACTACGAGCAGTACTTC. Encoded protein: CASSQTGTGDYEQYF.

This clonotype was counted between two and nine times. The rearrangement uses TRBV2 and TRBJ1-1; the D is unclear. Deletions cut 7 bases from V and 0 bases from J, with 12 bases between. This CDR3 has 14 amino acids. CDR1 is SNHLY, CDR2 FYNNEI, per germline. CDR3 coding DNA: TGTGCCAGCATCTTACAGAGAATGAACACTGAAGCTTTCTTT. Its translation is CASILQRMNTEAFF.

The rearrangement uses TRBV12-3 or TRBV12-4 and TRBJ2-2; D gene unclear. The CDR3 loop spans 12 amino acids. V was cut by 7 bases and J by 3 bases, with 6 bases left in between. CDR3 loop: CASKEYTGELFF. The DNA of the CDR3 is TGTGCCAGCAAAGAATACACCGGGGAGCTGTTTTTT.

This clonotype was seen a handful of times. The chain combines TRBV19 with TRBJ2-5; the D is unclear. V was clipped by 4 bases and J by 5 bases, with 11 bases between them. The length of the CDR3 is 13 residues. The V gene's germline CDR1 is LNHDA and CDR2 SQIVND (reference sequence). The CDR3: CASSTTTAETQYF. The CDR3 DNA is TGTGCCAGTAGTACCACCACTGCGGAGACCCAGTACTTC.